These 16 T cell receptor beta chains originate from one sample sequenced in a study of CD4+ T cells in melanoma. Assay used: immunoSEQ multiplex PCR; TCRdb lists only in-frame clones, some missing. This sample has about 18,000 clones, with over 70% found just once. Sequencing used cells from a culture (not recorded whether cultured in vitro). The receptors derive from a human donor with melanoma.

The rearrangement joins TRBV5-1 to TRBJ2-5; weak D call: TRBD2 (5 bases). This CDR3 has 16 amino acids. Trimming stripped 0 bases from V and 5 bases from J, with 17 bases between. Germline values: CDR1 SGHRS, CDR2 YFSETQ. The CDR3 loop reads CASSLGSAAKWETQYF. Here the CDR3 DNA reads TGCGCCAGCAGCTTGGGATCAGCGGCCAAGTGGGAGACCCAGTACTTC.

The CDR3 nucleotides read TGTGCCAACCTATCGGGGGGGGGCGCGAGGGGCTACGAGCAGTACTTC. Translating it yields CANLSGGGARGYEQYF. The rearrangement links TRBV27 to TRBJ2-7, with TRBD2 identical over 8 bases. Germline-derived CDR1 and CDR2 are MNHEY and SMNVEV (reference sequence). CDR3 size: 16 residues. V lost 10 bases, J lost 3 bases, and 17 bases stayed unmatched.

The gene calls are TRBV19 and TRBJ1-2; D unresolved. With 5 bases removed from V and 2 bases from J, the gap between germline ends came to 21 bases. Germline V gene sequence: CDR1 LNHDA, CDR2 SQIVND (reference sequence). This CDR3 contains 17 residues. The CDR3 spells CASSQPRTDNENYGYTF. CDR3 coding DNA: TGTGCCAGTAGTCAACCCCGGACGGATAATGAGAACTATGGCTACACCTTC.

This rearrangement joins TRBV4-2 to TRBJ2-5; 15 nucleotides match TRBD2. The CDR3 runs to 18 residues. The germline V gene has CDR1 LGHNA and CDR2 YNFKEQ. Trimming removed 1 base from V and 3 bases from J; junction bases left unmatched: 6. The CDR3 bases are TGTGCCAGCAGCCAAGGGACTAGCGGGGGGGCCTTCGAAGAGACCCAGTACTTC. Translating it yields CASSQGTSGGAFEETQYF.

The chain joins TRBV7-2 to TRBJ2-2; a weak D match, TRBD1 (6 bases). Germline V gene sequence: CDR1 SGHTA, CDR2 FQGNSA. The CDR3 covers 15 residues. Between the trimmed V and J ends, which lost 7 bases and 0 bases, there was a span of 12 bases. The CDR3 bases are TGTGCCAGCAAGAGGACAGTCGCGAACACCGGGGAGCTGTTTTTT. Residues: CASKRTVANTGELFF.

The chain combines TRBV6-1 with TRBJ2-4; D gene unclear. This CDR3 region has 14 residues. With 4 bases removed from V and 10 bases from J, the gap between germline ends came to 17 bases. The germline CDR1 and CDR2 sequences are MNHNS and SASEGT. CDR3 protein: CASSARAGPRIQYF. In nucleotides, the CDR3 is TGTGCCAGCAGTGCACGAGCAGGCCCTCGGATTCAGTACTTC.

The chain recombines TRBV12-5 with TRBJ2-5; D is ambiguous. Trimming left V 0 bases short and J 2 bases short, with 19 bases between. CDR1 and CDR2 from the germline V gene are LGHNT and FRNRAP. The CDR3 extends over 18 amino acids. The CDR3 reads CASGLVRSPLPLQETQYF. CDR3 sequence (DNA): TGTGCTAGTGGTTTGGTACGCTCTCCCCTGCCCCTACAAGAGACCCAGTACTTC.

This clone occurred once. The rearrangement uses TRBV19 and TRBJ1-2; no clear D. V dropped 3 bases and J dropped 4 bases, with 18 bases sitting between them. The germline gives CDR1 LNHDA, CDR2 SQIVND (reference sequence). There are 16 residues in the CDR3. The CDR3 nucleotides read TGTGCCAGTAGTATCGGGCCAGCTAGTTTAACCTATGGCTACACCTTC. Residues: CASSIGPASLTYGYTF.

The rearrangement links TRBV27 to TRBJ1-1; no clear D gene. The CDR3 has 13 amino acids. CDR1 and CDR2 (germline): MNHEY, SMNVEV (reference sequence). Trimming removed 5 bases at V and 7 bases at J, with 14 bases between. The CDR3 loop reads CASSRPQEREAFF. The CDR3 nucleotides read TGTGCCAGCAGTCGACCGCAGGAACGTGAAGCTTTCTTT.

The V and J genes are TRBV19 and TRBJ2-5, with TRBD2 identical over 7 bases. The ends lost 5 bases at V and 2 bases at J; junction bases unmatched: 2. This CDR3 contains 13 residues. Germline loops: CDR1 LNHDA, CDR2 SQIVND (reference sequence). CDR3 protein: CASSLGLQETQYF. In nucleotides, the CDR3 is TGTGCCAGTAGTTTGGGACTACAAGAGACCCAGTACTTC.

The chain recombines TRBV4-1 with TRBJ1-2; no firm D call. V lost 3 bases to trimming and J lost 7 bases, with 12 bases between them. The CDR3 is made up of 13 amino acids. Germline lookup yields CDR1 MGHRA and CDR2 YSYEKL. The CDR3 DNA reads TGCGCCAGCAGCCAGGCGCCGGGTTTTGGCTACACCTTC. It translates to CASSQAPGFGYTF.

The chain recombines TRBV5-1 with TRBJ2-3; D is perhaps TRBD2 (6 bases). From germline, CDR1 is SGHRS and CDR2 YFSETQ. V dropped 4 bases and J dropped 0 bases, with 15 bases sitting between them. The CDR3 spans 16 residues. The CDR3 protein is CASSRDWRFSTDTQYF. The CDR3, as DNA: TGCGCCAGCAGCCGGGACTGGAGATTTAGCACAGATACGCAGTATTTT.

V and J are TRBV6-6 and TRBJ1-5; no clear D gene. The CDR3 has 12 residues. V dropped 10 bases and J dropped 4 bases, with 11 bases sitting between them. Germline assignment: CDR1 MNHNY and CDR2 SVGAGI (reference sequence). CDR3 amino acids: CATHTGNQPQHF. The CDR3 DNA reads as TGTGCCACCCACACCGGAAATCAGCCCCAGCATTTT.

This chain joins TRBV14 and TRBJ2-3, with D hard to call. Germline-derived CDR1 and CDR2 are SGHDN and FVKESK. The CDR3 spans 11 residues. V was clipped by 1 base and J by 4 bases, with 0 bases between them. The DNA of the CDR3 is TGTGCCAGCAGCCAAGCAGATACGCAGTATTTT. It codes for CASSQADTQYF.

This CDR3 reads CASSWTGTATSYEQYF. The CDR3 DNA is TGTGCCAGCAGCTGGACCGGGACAGCCACCTCCTACGAGCAGTACTTC. The chain carries TRBV5-5 and TRBJ2-7; 7 nucleotides align to TRBD1. CDR3 length equals 16 residues. V lost 3 bases to trimming and J lost 0 bases; unmatched junction nucleotides: 9. Germline V lookup: CDR1 SGHKS, CDR2 YYEKEE (reference sequence). The variable domain in full, completed from reference TRBV5-5 and TRBJ2-7, reads DAGVTQSPTHLIKTRGQQVTLRCSPISGHKSVSWYQQVLGQGPQFIFQYYEKEERGRGNFPDRFSARQFPNYSSELNVNALLLGDSALYLCASSWTGTATSYEQYFGPGTRLTVT.

The chain recombines TRBV15 with TRBJ1-5, with D tentatively TRBD1 (6 bases). The CDR3 has 15 residues. CDR1 and CDR2 from the germline V gene are LNHNV and YYDKDF (reference sequence). The germline V and J ends were trimmed by 2 bases and 2 bases, with 10 bases remaining between them. In DNA form, the CDR3 reads TGTGCCACCAGCAGAACGGACAGCGGCAATCAGCCCCAGCATTTT. Its protein product is CATSRTDSGNQPQHF.